Each of the 3 T cell receptor beta chains below was sequenced from the same sample in a study of CD8 T cells in ankylosing spondylitis. General study points: The study identified a TCR beta motif of under 10 highly homologous variants that appeared characteristic of ankylosing spondylitis blood.

TCRdb reprocessed the 5' RACE reads via MiXCR and lists one record per CDR3 protein. The sample contains approximately 440,000 distinct CDR3 sequences, roughly 17% of which appear only once. These TCRs are of unknown antigen specificity. The source material was blood, either unsorted or a sorted T cell fraction (not recorded which). These receptors were obtained from a male donor with ankylosing spondylitis.

A few counts support this clonotype. As DNA, the CDR3 is TGTGCCAGCAGTGACCGGGACAGGCCTTTCTCTGGAAACACCATATATTTT. Its translation is CASSDRDRPFSGNTIYF. The rearrangement uses TRBV6-1 and TRBJ1-3, with 8 bases aligning to TRBD1. CDR3 length equals 17 residues. The J segment lost 0 bases and the V segment lost 3 bases, leaving 7 bases of the junction unmatched. Germline loops: CDR1 MNHNS, CDR2 SASEGT.

This clonotype was counted many times. The chain recombines TRBV20-1 with TRBJ1-5; D is possibly TRBD1 (5 bases). Germline-derived CDR1 and CDR2 are DFQATT and SNEGSKA (reference sequence). CDR3 length equals 14 residues. V lost 6 bases, J lost 11 bases, and 23 bases lay in between. CDR3 coding DNA: TGCAGTGCCACAAGACAGTTAATTCGTGTGACCCAGCATTTT. As protein: CSATRQLIRVTQHF.

J is TRBJ2-7 and V is TRBV6-2 or TRBV6-3; D possibly corresponds to TRBD1 (6 bases). The CDR3 totals 14 residues. V was shortened by 5 bases and J by 2 bases, with 13 bases between the two germline ends. CDR1 is MNHEY, CDR2 SVGEGT, per germline. CDR3 nucleotide sequence: TGTGCCAGCAGTACCAGGGGTGGAACCTACGAGCAGTACTTC. Translated: CASSTRGGTYEQYF.